Included here is one TCR beta chain sequence, with context. Its antigen is still unknown. This sample is part of a study of cytomegalovirus exposure and HLA in healthy donors. Overall study context: In terms of ancestry, the Caucasian-associated cluster contained about four fifths of the roughly 400 genotyped donors.

Study-wide results and limits: Some V segments could not be told apart, so they were left out, TRBV6-2 and TRBV6-3 among them. A few chains tied to CMV proved CMV antigen-specific in vitro. Sequencing depth across donors, presence/absence analyses assumed, was roughly uniform.

Primers included in the PCR were 60 Vbeta and 13 Jbeta primers. Assay used: immunoSEQ multiplex PCR; TCRdb lists only in-frame clones, some missing. Among 150,000 or so clones listed, around 84% were seen once. Germline V gives CDR1 MDHEN, CDR2 SYDVKM. Trimming shortened V by 3 bases and J by 6 bases, and 15 bases separated the two germline ends. The CDR3 contains 14 residues. The TCR sequence derives from a man between 18 and 29 years old in good health and CMV-seronegative. The sequencing sample was made of PBMCs. The chain employs TRBV28 and TRBJ2-7; the D gene is possibly TRBD2 (5 bases). In DNA, the CDR3 is TGTGCCAGCAGTTTGGGAGTGCCAAGGAGCGAGCAGTACTTC. Translation gives CASSLGVPRSEQYF.